A selection of T cell receptor beta chains follows, all from one sample in a study of shared T cell receptors in the human thymus. Repertoires were generated with immunoSEQ multiplex PCR, while TCRdb's copy carries only in-frame clones and drops some. There are roughly 710,000 clones in the sample; 70% to 90% occur only once, and more than 0.01% lies in the top ten. These same data were also listed under a study on human thymus T cells.

The sequencing input was thymocytes. The receptors were sampled from a girl under three years old with a congenital heart defect. The CDR3 runs from the conserved cysteine through the conserved F or W. The D gene is left open where the match is weak. Not every row has a clone size; where given, it reads once, few, many or a size class.

J gene,clone size,V gene,D gene,CDR3 DNA,CDR3 protein
TRBJ2-7,NA,TRBV5-4,TRBD1,TGTGCCAGCAGCTTCCCGGGACAGGGGGCTGGAGTCTCCGAGCAGTACTTC,CASSFPGQGAGVSEQYF
TRBJ2-2,NA,TRBV2,NA,TGTGCCAGCAGTGAAGACAGGGACACCGGGGAGCTGTTTTTT,CASSEDRDTGELFF
TRBJ2-2,once,TRBV7-9,TRBD1,TGTGCCAGCAGGCCGAGACAGGGGGCGCGTAACACCGGGGAGCTGTTTTTT,CASRPRQGARNTGELFF
TRBJ2-7,NA,TRBV28,NA,TGTGCCAGCAGTTTAAAGAGGGAAACACCCTACGAGCAGTACTTC,CASSLKRETPYEQYF
TRBJ2-7,NA,TRBV4-1,TRBD2,TGCGCCAGCAGCCAAGACCCTTCGGGACTAGCGGGCGAGCAGTACTTC,CASSQDPSGLAGEQYF
TRBJ1-2,NA,TRBV4-3,TRBD1,TGCGCCAGCAGCCAGGCCGGGGGACAGATCGCTTTCGGCTACACCTTC,CASSQAGGQIAFGYTF
TRBJ2-7,NA,TRBV9,TRBD1,TGTGCCAGCAGCCCTACAGGGGGCAGGGCCTACGAGCAGTACTTC,CASSPTGGRAYEQYF
TRBJ1-2,NA,TRBV7-4,TRBD1,TGTGCCAGCAGCTCCCCGGGACAGGGGGCTCGGAGCTACACCTTC,CASSSPGQGARSYTF
TRBJ2-7,NA,TRBV10-2,TRBD2,TGCGCCAGCAGTTGGACTAGCGGGACCTACGAGCAGTACTTC,CASSWTSGTYEQYF
TRBJ1-3,NA,TRBV2,NA,TGTGCCAGCAGGCCCAGGGATCGGGGAAACACCATATATTTT,CASRPRDRGNTIYF
TRBJ1-1,NA,TRBV4-1,NA,TGCGCCAGCAGCCAAGATGCATGGCAGCCCGTCGAGCGGAACACTGAAGCTTTCTTT,CASSQDAWQPVERNTEAFF
TRBJ1-5,NA,TRBV5-6,NA,TGTGCCAGCAGCTTGGGGGGGGACAGCAATCAGCCCCAGCATTTT,CASSLGGDSNQPQHF
TRBJ1-1,NA,TRBV21-1,NA,TGTGCCAGCAGCTCCGGGACAGTCACTGAAGCTTTCTTT,CASSSGTVTEAFF
TRBJ1-6,once,TRBV5-5,TRBD1,TGTGCCAGCAGCCGCGACAGGGCCCTCTCCTATAATTCACCCCTCCACTTT,CASSRDRALSYNSPLHF
TRBJ1-3,NA,TRBV19,NA,TGTGCCAGTAGCGGCTTCTGGGGCACTGGAAACACCATATATTTT,CASSGFWGTGNTIYF
TRBJ1-1,NA,TRBV5-1,TRBD1,TGCGCCAGCAGCTTCGGGACAGGGACCCATACGAACACTGAAGCTTTCTTT,CASSFGTGTHTNTEAFF
TRBJ2-3,NA,TRBV28,TRBD2,TGTGCCAGCAGTTCGGGGACTAGCGGGGACGTAGATACGCAGTATTTT,CASSSGTSGDVDTQYF
TRBJ2-6,NA,TRBV15,NA,TGTGCCACCAGCAGAGATAAGAGTTCCTCTGGGGCCAACGTCCTGACTTTC,CATSRDKSSSGANVLTF
TRBJ2-7,NA,TRBV7-9,NA,TGTGCCAGCAGCTTCAGTGCACCTTCCTACGAGCAGTACTTC,CASSFSAPSYEQYF
TRBJ2-7,NA,TRBV7-6,NA,TGTGCCAGCAGCTTCGATAGACCGACAGCTTCCTACGAGCAGTACTTC,CASSFDRPTASYEQYF
TRBJ1-1,NA,TRBV28,TRBD1,TGTGCCAGCAGCTTACCCCACAGGGGCTGGCCCACGGGAACTGAAGCTTTCTTT,CASSLPHRGWPTGTEAFF
TRBJ1-2,NA,TRBV11-2,NA,TGTGCCAGCAGCCGATCCTGGGGCATGATCTATGGCTACACCTTC,CASSRSWGMIYGYTF
TRBJ1-3,NA,TRBV29-1,TRBD1,TGCAGCGTTGAATTGACAGGGTCCTCTGGAAACACCATATATTTT,CSVELTGSSGNTIYF
TRBJ1-1,NA,TRBV28,TRBD1,TGTGCCAGCAGCCACGAACAGGGGGCGAACACTGAAGCTTTCTTT,CASSHEQGANTEAFF
TRBJ1-1,NA,TRBV4-1,NA,TGCGCCAGCAGCCAAGATCTCTGGAGACCCACTGAAGCTTTCTTT,CASSQDLWRPTEAFF
TRBJ2-1,NA,TRBV10-3,TRBD2,TGTGCCATCAGTGAGTCGATCCGAGCGGGGGTCAATGAGCAGTTCTTC,CAISESIRAGVNEQFF
TRBJ1-6,NA,TRBV5-1,TRBD1,TGCGCCAGCAGCTTGGTAGACAGGGGCGGAAGCTCCTATAATTCACCCCTCCACTTT,CASSLVDRGGSSYNSPLHF
TRBJ1-1,NA,TRBV5-1,TRBD1,TGCGCCAGCAGCTTAACGGCAGGGGGAGCTTTCTTT,CASSLTAGGAFF
TRBJ1-4,NA,TRBV5-1,NA,TGCGCCAGCAGCTCGGCAGGTGGAAAGGAAAAACTGTTTTTT,CASSSAGGKEKLFF
TRBJ1-1,few,TRBV5-1,NA,TGCGCCAGCAGCTTGGGGGGGCGCACTGAAGCTTTCTTT,CASSLGGRTEAFF
TRBJ1-2,NA,TRBV27,TRBD1,TGTGCCAGCAGTTCCGGGACAGGGATGTATGGCTACACCTTC,CASSSGTGMYGYTF
TRBJ1-6,NA,TRBV28,NA,TGTGCCAGCAGTTCCAGGGGCTCCTATAATTCACCCCTCCACTTT,CASSSRGSYNSPLHF
TRBJ2-4,NA,TRBV9,TRBD2,TGTGCCAGCAGCGTATTGGGGGAGGAACCAACTAGCGGGGGAAACTTCAAAAACATTCAGTACTTC,CASSVLGEEPTSGGNFKNIQYF
TRBJ2-1,few,TRBV6-5,NA,TGTGCCAGCAGTTACTCGAACCCCGGTTACAATGAGCAGTTCTTC,CASSYSNPGYNEQFF
TRBJ2-2,NA,TRBV7-8,TRBD2,TGTGCCAGCAGCTTAGTGGAAGGCGGGGGGAACACCGGGGAGCTGTTTTTT,CASSLVEGGGNTGELFF
TRBJ1-6,once,TRBV7-3,NA,TGTGCCACCGACACCCGGGACAAAAATTCACCCCTCCACTTT,CATDTRDKNSPLHF
TRBJ1-5,NA,TRBV20-1,NA,TGCAGTGCTGGGAGTAATCAGCCCCAGCATTTT,CSAGSNQPQHF
TRBJ1-1,NA,TRBV5-1,TRBD1,TGCGCCAGCAGCCCGAGGGGGCAGGGGACGAAAAACACTGAAGCTTTCTTT,CASSPRGQGTKNTEAFF
TRBJ1-4,NA,TRBV6-5,NA,TGTGCCAGTAGGGAGGGATCGACTAATGAAAAACTGTTTTTT,CASREGSTNEKLFF
TRBJ1-2,NA,TRBV9,NA,TGTGCCAGCAGTGAGGGCTTTTGGAGCTATGGCTACACCTTC,CASSEGFWSYGYTF
TRBJ2-6,NA,TRBV5-4,NA,TGTGCCAGCAGCCCCCCCGGAGGGCTGGAGGCCAACGTCCTGACTTTC,CASSPPGGLEANVLTF
TRBJ1-1,once,TRBV27,TRBD1,TGTGCCAGCAGGACACAGGGGACTGAAGCTTTCTTT,CASRTQGTEAFF
TRBJ2-7,once,TRBV21-1,NA,TGTGCCAGCAGCAAAGAACTAGCGGGGGGGCCTGGTCTCTGCGAGCAGTACTTC,CASSKELAGGPGLCEQYF
TRBJ2-1,NA,TRBV11-2,NA,TGTGCCAGCAGTATGGGTACCCCGTCGGAGGTCAATGAGCAGTTCTTC,CASSMGTPSEVNEQFF
TRBJ1-2,NA,TRBV12-5,TRBD1,TGTGCTAGTGCCCGGACAGGCCCTGGAGGCTACACCTTC,CASARTGPGGYTF
TRBJ1-1,NA,TRBV5-5,NA,TGTGCCAGCAGCTTGGGCAGGGGTGGGGTGAACACTGAAGCTTTCTTT,CASSLGRGGVNTEAFF
TRBJ2-5,NA,TRBV23-1,TRBD2,TGCGCCAGCAGACCAAAGACTAGCGGCCCCCAGGACATCCGAGAGACCCAGTACTTC,CASRPKTSGPQDIRETQYF
TRBJ2-7,NA,TRBV6-5,NA,TGTGCCAGCAGTTACGCCAATTGGACAGTAGAAGAGCAGTACTTC,CASSYANWTVEEQYF
TRBJ1-1,NA,TRBV21-1,NA,TGTGCCAGCAGCACCCGACAGGGGATGAACACTGAAGCTTTCTTT,CASSTRQGMNTEAFF
TRBJ1-1,NA,TRBV5-1,NA,TGCGCCAGCAGCCCCAGCCGGGGTCGGGACAAGGATGGGAACACTGAAGCTTTCTTT,CASSPSRGRDKDGNTEAFF
TRBJ2-6,NA,TRBV15,NA,TGTGCCACCAGCAGAGAGCAACAGACCTCGTCCGGGGCCAACGTCCTGACTTTC,CATSREQQTSSGANVLTF
TRBJ1-1,NA,TRBV11-3,TRBD1,TGTGCCAGCAGCCCGGACAGGGCGAACACTGAAGCTTTCTTT,CASSPDRANTEAFF
TRBJ1-2,NA,TRBV7-9,TRBD1,TGTGCCAGCAGCTACAGGACAGGCTATGGCTACACCTTC,CASSYRTGYGYTF
TRBJ2-7,NA,TRBV25-1,NA,TGTGCCAGCAGTGACGGGACAAGTAACTACGAGCAGTACTTC,CASSDGTSNYEQYF
TRBJ2-3,few,TRBV21-1,NA,TGTGCCAGCAGCAAAGCCGGGACAGCGCTAAGCACAGATACGCAGTATTTT,CASSKAGTALSTDTQYF
TRBJ2-5,NA,TRBV5-6,NA,TGTGCCAGCAGCCCGAGATCGGAAGAGACCCAGTACTTC,CASSPRSEETQYF
TRBJ1-6,NA,TRBV9,TRBD1,TGTGCCAGCAGCGTAGAAGACAGGGGATTCGGGGGCCGGAGCTCCTATAATTCACCCCTCCACTTT,CASSVEDRGFGGRSSYNSPLHF
TRBJ1-2,NA,TRBV4-3,TRBD1,TGCGCCAGCAGCCAAGACAGGGGGCCTAGCTATGGCTACACCTTC,CASSQDRGPSYGYTF
TRBJ2-1,once,TRBV7-9,TRBD1,TGTGCCAGCAGCTCCATTGGGACAGGACCAACGAGTGAGCAGTTCTTC,CASSSIGTGPTSEQFF
TRBJ1-3,NA,TRBV2,NA,TGTGCCAGCAGTGCCTGGGCAAACTCTGGAAACACCATATATTTT,CASSAWANSGNTIYF